Following are 25 T cell receptor beta chains from one sample sequenced in a study of blood T cell repertoires in COVID-19. The table came from immunoSEQ multiplex PCR; TCRdb's copy has only in-frame clones and leaves some out. The data contain around 260,000 clones, roughly nine tenths of them seen just once; the ten biggest clones take up roughly 3.9%. Material: peripheral blood. The receptors were gathered from a man aged 55 to 70 who had recovered from COVID-19.

The chain combines TRBV10-3 with TRBJ1-2; a weak D match, TRBD1 (5 bases). From germline, CDR1 is ENHRY and CDR2 SYGVKD. The CDR3 sequence is 14 residues long. V was cut by 7 bases and J by 2 bases, with 14 bases left in between. The chain's CDR3 is CAITSDSLNYGYTF. CDR3 coding DNA: TGTGCCATCACCTCAGACAGCCTAAACTATGGCTACACCTTC.

The genes are TRBV19 and TRBJ2-1; D is possibly TRBD2 (6 bases). Trimming left V 6 bases short and J 7 bases short, with 10 bases between. The CDR3 runs 12 residues. CDR1 is LNHDA and CDR2 is SQIVND in the germline V gene (reference sequence). The CDR3 protein is CASRAGGNEQFF. The CDR3 nucleotides are TGTGCCAGTAGAGCAGGAGGGAATGAGCAGTTCTTC.

The CDR3 sequence is CASVNSNSYEQYF. CDR3 in DNA: TGTGCTAGTGTGAACAGTAACTCCTACGAGCAGTACTTC. The chain recombines TRBV12-5 with TRBJ2-7; D is uncertain. Deletions cut 7 bases from V and 0 bases from J, with 10 bases between. CDR1 LGHNT and CDR2 FRNRAP come from the germline V gene. The CDR3 extends over 13 amino acids.

The chain joins TRBV13 to TRBJ2-2, with 8 nucleotides matching TRBD1. The CDR3 runs to 19 residues. Trimming removed 5 bases from V and 2 bases from J; junction bases left unmatched: 16. The germline gives CDR1 PRHDT, CDR2 FYEKMQ (reference sequence). In DNA, the CDR3 is TGTGCCAGCAGCAAGAGGCGTCCAGGGACAGGTTTAAACACCGGGGAGCTGTTTTTT. Amino acid sequence: CASSKRRPGTGLNTGELFF.

The V gene is TRBV3-1 (or the pseudogene TRBV3-2), the J gene TRBJ1-1, with 7 bases aligning to TRBD1. The V gene end was trimmed by 7 bases and the J gene end by 1 base; junction bases not matched to a gene: 6. CDR1 LGHDT and CDR2 YNNKEL come from the germline V gene (reference sequence). The CDR3 has 14 amino acids. The CDR3 coding sequence is TGTGCCAGCACCCTCGGACAGGCGAACACTGAAGCTTTCTTT. Translating gives CASTLGQANTEAFF.

This rearrangement joins TRBV30 to TRBJ2-7; 9 positions agree with TRBD2. Germline assignment: CDR1 GTSNPN and CDR2 SVGIG (reference sequence). The trim removed 5 bases at V and 4 bases at J, leaving 6 bases unmatched. This CDR3 is 13 amino acids long. CDR3: CAWGRGGRYEQYF. Written as DNA, the CDR3 is TGTGCCTGGGGGCGGGGGGGCCGATACGAGCAGTACTTC.

Points on this clone: Other DNA sequences in the same sample also yield this CDR3. This rearrangement joins TRBV7-3 to TRBJ1-1; D not certain. This CDR3 region has 13 residues. The V gene's germline CDR1 is SGHTA and CDR2 FQGTGA. V lost 4 bases and J 2 bases, leaving 8 bases between the germline ends. The CDR3 protein is CASSSGRNTEAFF. The CDR3, as DNA: TGTGCCAGCAGCTCCGGTAGAAACACTGAAGCTTTCTTT.

This clone was observed once. In DNA, the CDR3 is TGCGCCAGCAGCCAAGAGGCCAGGGGGCTTTTAGAGACCCAGTACTTC. This sequence encodes CASSQEARGLLETQYF. J is TRBJ2-5 and V is TRBV4-1, with 8 bases that match TRBD1. V was pared by 0 bases and J by 4 bases, with 7 bases of the junction left unmatched. CDR1 MGHRA and CDR2 YSYEKL come from the germline V gene. This CDR3 comprises 16 residues.

This sequence joins TRBV10-3 and TRBJ2-3; 9 nucleotides line up with TRBD1. Germline V gives CDR1 ENHRY, CDR2 SYGVKD. Trimming took 3 bases from V and 3 from J; bases not matched to a gene: 4. The CDR3 extends over 15 amino acids. The CDR3 loop is CAISDQGTGTDTQYF. The CDR3 DNA reads TGTGCCATCAGTGATCAGGGGACAGGGACAGATACGCAGTATTTT.

This clone is deemed medium-sized. The rearrangement links TRBV6-2 or TRBV6-3 to TRBJ1-1; no clear D. This CDR3 has 13 residues. V lost 2 bases to trimming and J lost 3 bases, with 7 bases between them. CDR1 MNHEY and CDR2 SVGEGT come from the germline V gene. The CDR3 nucleotides read TGTGCCAGCAGTTACACCCAGGACACTGAAGCTTTCTTT. Encoded protein: CASSYTQDTEAFF.

The count of this clone is one. The rearrangement uses TRBV19 and TRBJ1-5, with D unresolved. Germline loops: CDR1 LNHDA, CDR2 SQIVND (reference sequence). The CDR3 is made up of 14 amino acids. The V end lost 2 bases, the J end lost 1 base, and 6 bases lay between the germline ends. The CDR3 region is CASSIIGSNQPQHF. The CDR3 bases are TGTGCCAGTAGTATAATCGGGAGCAATCAGCCCCAGCATTTT.

The V gene is TRBV27, the J gene TRBJ2-5; D unresolved. V was trimmed by 8 bases and J by 2 bases, leaving 15 bases between them. Germline V gene lookup returns CDR1 MNHEY and CDR2 SMNVEV (reference sequence). The CDR3 consists of 14 residues. CDR3 region: CASALLGRQETQYF. CDR3 sequence (DNA): TGTGCCAGCGCCCTTTTGGGCAGACAAGAGACCCAGTACTTC.

This rearrangement joins TRBV7-6 to TRBJ1-1; 10 bases map to TRBD1. CDR1 is SGHVS, CDR2 FNYEAQ, per germline. The CDR3 runs to 15 residues. V lost 5 bases, J lost 2 bases, and 5 bases stayed unmatched. The CDR3 DNA follows: TGTGCCAGCAGCAAGGACAGGGGGGGAAACACTGAAGCTTTCTTT. It yields the protein CASSKDRGGNTEAFF.

The chain recombines TRBV5-1 with TRBJ1-5; 7 positions match TRBD1. Germline V gene sequence: CDR1 SGHRS, CDR2 YFSETQ. This CDR3 region has 15 residues. Unmatched junction bases numbered 6, after V lost 1 base and J lost 5 bases. In DNA form, the CDR3 reads TGCGCCAGCAGCTTGACAGGACAGGAGTATCAGCCCCAGCATTTT. Translating it yields CASSLTGQEYQPQHF.

CDR3 loop: CASRPTGGGAREQFF. The CDR3 nucleotides read TGTGCCAGCAGGCCCACGGGCGGGGGGGCCCGAGAGCAGTTCTTC. This chain uses TRBV28 with TRBJ2-1; 9 nucleotides line up with TRBD2. Germline V gene lookup returns CDR1 MDHEN and CDR2 SYDVKM. V lost 6 bases, J lost 10 bases, and 13 bases stayed unmatched. The CDR3 has 15 residues.

The rearrangement uses TRBV6-1 and TRBJ2-3; D is possibly TRBD2 (5 bases). Trimming took off 3 bases at V and 2 bases at J, with 12 bases between the two ends. Germline V gene lookup returns CDR1 MNHNS and CDR2 SASEGT. The CDR3 sequence is 15 residues long. The CDR3: CASSDLAFSTDTQYF. For the CDR3, the DNA is TGTGCCAGCAGTGACCTAGCTTTCTCCACAGATACGCAGTATTTT.

This chain uses TRBV5-5 with TRBJ2-1; D gene ambiguous. The CDR3 runs to 13 residues. Trimming left V 0 bases short and J 7 bases short, with 8 bases between. CDR1 SGHKS and CDR2 YYEKEE come from the germline V gene (reference sequence). The CDR3 DNA reads TGTGCCAGCAGCTTGGAGAAGAGAAATGAGCAGTTCTTC. Its protein is CASSLEKRNEQFF.

The chain is built from TRBV2 and TRBJ1-2; D gene ambiguous. Germline assignment: CDR1 SNHLY and CDR2 FYNNEI. Trimming removed 1 base at V and 8 bases at J, with 11 bases between. This CDR3 contains 13 residues. For the CDR3, the DNA is TGTGCCAGCAGTGAAGACAGATCGGAAGGCTACACCTTC. This sequence encodes CASSEDRSEGYTF.

This clone appeared a single time. J is TRBJ1-6 and V is TRBV7-2; 7 bases align to TRBD1. Germline CDR1 is SGHTA and CDR2 is FQGNSA. V was pared by 5 bases and J by 9 bases, with 13 bases of the junction left unmatched. This CDR3 spans 16 amino acids. In nucleotides, the CDR3 is TGTGCCAGCAGCCAAAATCGACAGGGAAGAGCTTCACCCCTCCACTTT. It codes for CASSQNRQGRASPLHF.

The J gene is TRBJ2-5, the V gene TRBV9, with D perhaps TRBD2 (5 bases). Deletions cut 3 bases from V and 0 bases from J, with 12 bases between. This CDR3 is 15 amino acids long. The germline gives CDR1 SGDLS, CDR2 YYNGEE. CDR3 bases: TGTGCCAGCAGCGAAAGCGGTCAGAACCAAGAGACCCAGTACTTC. Amino acids: CASSESGQNQETQYF.

The V and J genes are TRBV3-1 (or the pseudogene TRBV3-2) and TRBJ2-3; a weak D match, TRBD1 (5 bases). CDR3 length: 15 amino acids. Trimming took off 0 bases at V and 3 bases at J, with 10 bases between the two ends. The germline CDR1 and CDR2 sequences are LGHDT and YNNKEL (reference sequence). Here the CDR3 DNA reads TGTGCCAGCAGCCAAGATGGCAGGGTTACAGATACGCAGTATTTT. Translated, it gives CASSQDGRVTDTQYF.

This clone was seen only once. The chain joins TRBV6-5 to TRBJ1-4, with 7 bases identical to TRBD1. Germline V gives CDR1 MNHEY, CDR2 SVGAGI. This CDR3 region has 15 residues. The V segment lost 3 bases and the J segment 7 bases; nucleotides outside the gene matches: 8. Written as DNA, the CDR3 is TGTGCCAGCAGTTATTCAGGGGGGTTAAGTGAAAAACTGTTTTTT. Translated, it gives CASSYSGGLSEKLFF.

The chain couples TRBV9 to TRBJ2-2, with 7 nucleotides matching TRBD1. The CDR3 length is 15 residues. With V trimmed by 3 bases and J by 8 bases, 10 bases remained unmatched. Germline-derived CDR1 and CDR2 are SGDLS and YYNGEE. CDR3 DNA: TGTGCCAGCAGCGATAACAGGGGTCCGCGTGGGGAGCTGTTTTTT. This gives the protein CASSDNRGPRGELFF.

The chain has TRBV5-6 and TRBJ2-3, with D uncertain. This CDR3 spans 14 amino acids. The germline V and J ends were trimmed by 1 base and 3 bases, with 9 bases remaining between them. Germline V CDR1 and CDR2: SGHDT, YYEEEE. CDR3 nucleotide sequence: TGTGCCAGCAGCTTGACCCAGCGAACAGATACGCAGTATTTT. Its protein is CASSLTQRTDTQYF.

The sample holds a few counts of this clone. The chain uses TRBV5-1 and TRBJ2-7; TRBD2 agrees at 7 bases. This CDR3 comprises 14 residues. Germline lookup yields CDR1 SGHRS and CDR2 YFSETQ. Losses at the gene ends were 4 bases for V and 5 bases for J; bases not matched to a gene: 9. CDR3 loop: CASSLPGGTNEQYF. CDR3 sequence (DNA): TGCGCCAGCAGCCTACCGGGGGGTACCAACGAGCAGTACTTC.